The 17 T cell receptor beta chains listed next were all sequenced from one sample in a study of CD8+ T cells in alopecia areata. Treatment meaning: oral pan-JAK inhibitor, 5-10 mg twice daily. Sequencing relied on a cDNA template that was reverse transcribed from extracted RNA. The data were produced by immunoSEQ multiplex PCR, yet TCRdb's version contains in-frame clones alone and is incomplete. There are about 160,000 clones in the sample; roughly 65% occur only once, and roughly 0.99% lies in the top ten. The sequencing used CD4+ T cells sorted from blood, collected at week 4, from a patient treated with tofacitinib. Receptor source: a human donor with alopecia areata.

The CDR3 sequence is CAWTLPKDTQYF. The DNA for the CDR3 is TGTGCCTGGACTCTCCCGAAAGATACGCAGTATTTT. The chain links TRBV30 to TRBJ2-3; no definite D call. There are 12 residues in the CDR3. The germline V gene encodes CDR1 GTSNPN and CDR2 SVGIG (reference sequence). V was shortened by 4 bases and J by 5 bases, with 10 bases between the two germline ends.

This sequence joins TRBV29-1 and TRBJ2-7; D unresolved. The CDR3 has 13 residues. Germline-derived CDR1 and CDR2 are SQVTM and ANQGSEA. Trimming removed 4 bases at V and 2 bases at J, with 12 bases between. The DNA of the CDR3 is TGCAGCGTTGGAACACGGCCCCCCTACGAGCAGTACTTC. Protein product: CSVGTRPPYEQYF.

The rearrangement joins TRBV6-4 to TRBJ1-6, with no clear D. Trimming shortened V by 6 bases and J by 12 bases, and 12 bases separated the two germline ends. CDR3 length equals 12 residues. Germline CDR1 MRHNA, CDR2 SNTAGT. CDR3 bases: TGTGCCAGCAGCGATAGGGCCGGACCCCTCCACTTT. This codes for CASSDRAGPLHF.

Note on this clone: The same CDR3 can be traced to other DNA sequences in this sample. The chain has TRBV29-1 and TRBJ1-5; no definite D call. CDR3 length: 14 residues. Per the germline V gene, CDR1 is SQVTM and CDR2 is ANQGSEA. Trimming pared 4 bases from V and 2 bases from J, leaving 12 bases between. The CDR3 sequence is CSVAPGVGNQPQHF. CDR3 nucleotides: TGCAGCGTTGCACCCGGGGTAGGCAATCAGCCCCAGCATTTT.

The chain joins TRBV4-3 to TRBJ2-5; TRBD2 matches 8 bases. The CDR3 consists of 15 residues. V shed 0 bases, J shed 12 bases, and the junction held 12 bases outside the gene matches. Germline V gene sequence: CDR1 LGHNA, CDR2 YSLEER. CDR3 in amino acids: CASSQDIRIERGKYF. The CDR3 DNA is TGCGCCAGCAGCCAAGATATTAGGATCGAGCGGGGGAAGTACTTC.

The CDR3 spells CAWGKGLAGITDTQYF. In DNA, the CDR3 is TGTGCCTGGGGTAAAGGACTAGCGGGGATCACAGATACGCAGTATTTT. The genes are TRBV30 and TRBJ2-3, with 12 bases that match TRBD2. V shed 5 bases and J 2 bases; nucleotides not matched to a gene: 8. The CDR3 is made up of 16 amino acids. In germline, CDR1 is GTSNPN, CDR2 SVGIG (reference sequence). The full variable domain, completed using reference TRBV30 and TRBJ2-3, is SQTIHQWPATLVQPVGSPLSLECTVEGTSNPNLYWYRQAAGRGLQLLFYSVGIGQISSEVPQNLSASRPQDRQFILSSKKLLLSDSGFYLCAWGKGLAGITDTQYFGPGTRLTVL.

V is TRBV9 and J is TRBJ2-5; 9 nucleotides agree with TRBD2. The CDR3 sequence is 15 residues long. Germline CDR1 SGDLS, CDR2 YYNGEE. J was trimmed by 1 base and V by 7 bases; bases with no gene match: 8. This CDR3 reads CASGRAGGRQETQYF. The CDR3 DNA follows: TGTGCCAGCGGGCGCGCGGGGGGGCGCCAAGAGACCCAGTACTTC.

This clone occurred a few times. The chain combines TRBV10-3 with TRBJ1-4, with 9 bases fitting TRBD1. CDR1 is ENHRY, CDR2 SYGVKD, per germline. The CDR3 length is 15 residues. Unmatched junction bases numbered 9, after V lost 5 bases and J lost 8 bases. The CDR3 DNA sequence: TGTGCCATCAGTCCTACAGGGGGCGAGGGAGAAAAACTGTTTTTT. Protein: CAISPTGGEGEKLFF.

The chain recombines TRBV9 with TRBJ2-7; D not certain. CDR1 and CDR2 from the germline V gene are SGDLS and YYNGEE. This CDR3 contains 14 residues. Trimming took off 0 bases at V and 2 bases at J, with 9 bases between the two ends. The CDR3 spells CASSVASTPYEQYF. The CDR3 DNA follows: TGTGCCAGCAGCGTAGCCAGTACGCCCTACGAGCAGTACTTC.

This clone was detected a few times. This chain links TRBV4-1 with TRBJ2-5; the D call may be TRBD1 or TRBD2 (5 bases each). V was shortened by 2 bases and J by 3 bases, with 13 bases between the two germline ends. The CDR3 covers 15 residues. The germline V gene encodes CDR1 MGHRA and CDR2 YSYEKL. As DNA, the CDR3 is TGCGCCAGCAGCCAATACCTAGTGGGGGAAGAGACCCAGTACTTC. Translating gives CASSQYLVGEETQYF.

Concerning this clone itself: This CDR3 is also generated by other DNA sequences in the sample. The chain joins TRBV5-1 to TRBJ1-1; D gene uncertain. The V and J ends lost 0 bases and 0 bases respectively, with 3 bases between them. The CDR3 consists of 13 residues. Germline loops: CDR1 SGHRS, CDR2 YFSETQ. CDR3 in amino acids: CASSLELNTEAFF. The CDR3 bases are TGCGCCAGCAGCTTGGAACTGAACACTGAAGCTTTCTTT.

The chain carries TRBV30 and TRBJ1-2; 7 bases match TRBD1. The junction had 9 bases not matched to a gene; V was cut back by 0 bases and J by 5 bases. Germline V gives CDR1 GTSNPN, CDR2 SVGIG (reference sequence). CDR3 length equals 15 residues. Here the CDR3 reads CAWSVFEGARYGYTF. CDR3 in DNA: TGTGCCTGGAGTGTATTCGAGGGGGCAAGATATGGCTACACCTTC.

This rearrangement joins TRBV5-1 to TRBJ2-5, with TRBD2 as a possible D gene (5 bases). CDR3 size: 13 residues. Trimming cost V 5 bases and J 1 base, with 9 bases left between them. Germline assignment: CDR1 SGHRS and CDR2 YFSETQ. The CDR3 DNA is TGCGCCAGCAGGCGGGTCAGCCAAGAGACCCAGTACTTC. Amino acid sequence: CASRRVSQETQYF.

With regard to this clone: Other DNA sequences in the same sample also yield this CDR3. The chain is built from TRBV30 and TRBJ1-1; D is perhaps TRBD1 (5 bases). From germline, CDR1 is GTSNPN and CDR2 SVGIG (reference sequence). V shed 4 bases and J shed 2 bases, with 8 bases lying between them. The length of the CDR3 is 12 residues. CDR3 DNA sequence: TGTGCCTGGAATAGGGGAAACACTGAAGCTTTCTTT. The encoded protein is CAWNRGNTEAFF. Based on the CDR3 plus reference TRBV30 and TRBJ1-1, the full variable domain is SQTIHQWPATLVQPVGSPLSLECTVEGTSNPNLYWYRQAAGRGLQLLFYSVGIGQISSEVPQNLSASRPQDRQFILSSKKLLLSDSGFYLCAWNRGNTEAFFGQGTRLTVV.

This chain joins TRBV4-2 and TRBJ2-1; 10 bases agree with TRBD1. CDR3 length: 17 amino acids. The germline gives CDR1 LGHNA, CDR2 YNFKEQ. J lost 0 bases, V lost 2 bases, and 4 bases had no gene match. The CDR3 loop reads CASSQSTGGNSYNEQFF. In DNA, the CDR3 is TGTGCCAGCAGCCAATCGACAGGGGGCAACTCCTACAATGAGCAGTTCTTC.

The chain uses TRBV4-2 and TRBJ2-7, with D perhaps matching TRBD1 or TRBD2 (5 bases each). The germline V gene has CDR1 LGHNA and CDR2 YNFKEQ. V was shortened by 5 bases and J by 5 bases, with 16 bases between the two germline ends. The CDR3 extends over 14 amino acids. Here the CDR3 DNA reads TGTGCCAGCAGCAAAAGACTGGGGACCGACGAGCAGTACTTC. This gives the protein CASSKRLGTDEQYF.

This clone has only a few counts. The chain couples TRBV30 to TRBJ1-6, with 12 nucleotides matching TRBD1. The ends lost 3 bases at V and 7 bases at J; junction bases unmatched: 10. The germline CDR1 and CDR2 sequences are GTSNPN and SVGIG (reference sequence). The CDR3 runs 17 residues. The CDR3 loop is CAWSARDRGPLNSPLHF. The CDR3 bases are TGTGCCTGGAGCGCCCGGGACAGGGGGCCCCTCAATTCACCCCTCCACTTT.